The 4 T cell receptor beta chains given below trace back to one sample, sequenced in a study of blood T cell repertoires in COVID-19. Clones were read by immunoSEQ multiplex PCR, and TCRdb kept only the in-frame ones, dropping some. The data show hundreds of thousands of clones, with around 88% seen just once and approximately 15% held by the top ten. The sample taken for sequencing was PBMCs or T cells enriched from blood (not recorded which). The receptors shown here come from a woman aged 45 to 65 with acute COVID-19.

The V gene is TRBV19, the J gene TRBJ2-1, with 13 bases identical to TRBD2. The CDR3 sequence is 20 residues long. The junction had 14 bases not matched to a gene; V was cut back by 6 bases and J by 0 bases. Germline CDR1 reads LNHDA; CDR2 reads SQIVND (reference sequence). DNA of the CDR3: TGTGCCAGTAGGGGATTGCGGACTAGCGGGAGTTTCGGCTCCTACAATGAGCAGTTCTTC. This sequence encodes CASRGLRTSGSFGSYNEQFF.

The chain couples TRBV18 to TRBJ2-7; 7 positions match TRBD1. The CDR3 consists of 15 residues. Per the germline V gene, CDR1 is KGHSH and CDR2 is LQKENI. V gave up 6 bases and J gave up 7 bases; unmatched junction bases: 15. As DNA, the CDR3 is TGTGCCAGCTCCGAAGGCGACAGGGACCTGGGGGAGCAGTACTTC. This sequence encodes CASSEGDRDLGEQYF.

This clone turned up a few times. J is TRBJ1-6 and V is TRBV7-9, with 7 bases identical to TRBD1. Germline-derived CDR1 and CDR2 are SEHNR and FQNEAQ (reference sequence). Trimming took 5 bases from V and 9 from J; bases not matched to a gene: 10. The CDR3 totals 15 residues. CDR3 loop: CASSPDRAPGSPLHF. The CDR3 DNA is TGTGCCAGCAGCCCCGACAGGGCCCCGGGTTCACCCCTCCACTTT. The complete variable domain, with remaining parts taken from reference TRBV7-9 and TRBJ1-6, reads DTGVSQNPRHKITKRGQNVTFRCDPISEHNRLYWYRQTLGQGPEFLTYFQNEAQLEKSRLLSDRFSAERPKGSFSTLEIQRTEQGDSAMYLCASSPDRAPGSPLHFGNGTRLTVT.

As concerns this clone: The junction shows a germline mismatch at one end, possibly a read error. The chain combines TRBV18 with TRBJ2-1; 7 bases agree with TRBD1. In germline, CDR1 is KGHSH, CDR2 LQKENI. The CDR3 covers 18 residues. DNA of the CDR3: TGTGCCAGCTCCCCACACCGGGACAGCGCCCTTGTTTACAATGAGCAGTTCTTC. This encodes CASSPHRDSALVYNEQFF.